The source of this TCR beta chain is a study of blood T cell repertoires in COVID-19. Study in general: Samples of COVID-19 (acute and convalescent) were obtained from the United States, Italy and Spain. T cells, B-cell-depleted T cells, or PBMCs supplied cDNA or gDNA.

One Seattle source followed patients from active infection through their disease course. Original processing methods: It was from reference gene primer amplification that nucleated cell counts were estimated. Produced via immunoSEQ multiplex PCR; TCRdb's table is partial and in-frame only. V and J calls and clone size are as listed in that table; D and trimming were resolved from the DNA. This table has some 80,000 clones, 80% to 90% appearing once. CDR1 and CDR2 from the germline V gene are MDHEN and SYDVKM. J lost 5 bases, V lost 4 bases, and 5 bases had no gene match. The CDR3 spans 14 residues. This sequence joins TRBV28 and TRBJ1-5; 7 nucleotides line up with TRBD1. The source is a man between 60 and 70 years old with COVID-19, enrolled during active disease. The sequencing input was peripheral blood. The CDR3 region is CASSSGQLDQPQHF. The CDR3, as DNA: TGTGCCAGCAGTTCGGGACAGCTGGATCAGCCCCAGCATTTT.